The source of this T cell receptor (beta chain) is a study of cytomegalovirus exposure and HLA in healthy donors. At the level of the study: A prior analysis found fewer than 120 million unique TCR beta sequences from about 179 million T cells.

Notes on the study in general: In a later analysis, V- and J-gene trimming of beta chains associated with a DCLRE1C missense variant, replicated independently. Sequences of the TCR beta chain were said to predict the HLA-A and HLA-B alleles of most subjects accurately.

Turning to this clone: What it binds is unknown.

Germline V lookup: CDR1 MNHEY, CDR2 SVGAGI. CDR3 length: 14 residues. The ends were cut back, 5 bases at V and 4 bases at J, with 15 bases in the middle. Vbeta (60) and Jbeta (13) primers were used in the PCR. Generated by immunoSEQ multiplex PCR, the TCRdb table keeps only in-frame clones and is missing some. The sample contains 110,000 or so clones, roughly 15% of which appear only once. The chain recombines TRBV6-5 with TRBJ2-7; D may be TRBD2 (6 bases). Sequenced sample: PBMCs. This clonotype originated in a female donor in good health and CMV-seronegative. CDR3 DNA: TGTGCCAGCAGTAACCCCGGAGGGCATTACGAGCAGTACTTC. Protein product: CASSNPGGHYEQYF.